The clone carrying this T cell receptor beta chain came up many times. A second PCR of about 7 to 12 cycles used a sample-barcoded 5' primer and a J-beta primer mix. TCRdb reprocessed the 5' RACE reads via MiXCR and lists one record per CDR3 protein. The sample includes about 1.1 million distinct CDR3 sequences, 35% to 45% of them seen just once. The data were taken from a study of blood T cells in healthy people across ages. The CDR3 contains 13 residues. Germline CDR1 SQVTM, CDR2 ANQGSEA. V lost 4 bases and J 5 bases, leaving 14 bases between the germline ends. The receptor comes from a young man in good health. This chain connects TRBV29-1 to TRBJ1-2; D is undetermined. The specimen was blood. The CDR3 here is CSVGHSDLYGYTF. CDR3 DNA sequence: TGCAGCGTTGGCCACAGCGACCTTTATGGCTACACCTTC.